The source of this T cell receptor (beta chain) is a study of cytomegalovirus exposure and HLA in healthy donors. Germline CDR1 is MNHNS and CDR2 is SASEGT. V gave up 1 base and J gave up 6 bases, with 13 bases separating them. The CDR3 totals 15 residues. The PCR used 60 Vbeta and 13 Jbeta primers. Clones were sequenced by immunoSEQ multiplex PCR, and TCRdb holds only the in-frame ones, with some missing. The sample carries 110,000 or so clones, around 75% recorded once. The rearrangement links TRBV6-1 to TRBJ1-5; D may be TRBD1 (6 bases). This receptor was obtained from a man aged 25-45 years in good health and CMV-seropositive. Sequences were obtained from PBMCs. CDR3 DNA sequence: TGTGCCAGCAGTGAAGGGGCAGGGGAAGGTCAGCCCCAGCATTTT. As protein: CASSEGAGEGQPQHF.